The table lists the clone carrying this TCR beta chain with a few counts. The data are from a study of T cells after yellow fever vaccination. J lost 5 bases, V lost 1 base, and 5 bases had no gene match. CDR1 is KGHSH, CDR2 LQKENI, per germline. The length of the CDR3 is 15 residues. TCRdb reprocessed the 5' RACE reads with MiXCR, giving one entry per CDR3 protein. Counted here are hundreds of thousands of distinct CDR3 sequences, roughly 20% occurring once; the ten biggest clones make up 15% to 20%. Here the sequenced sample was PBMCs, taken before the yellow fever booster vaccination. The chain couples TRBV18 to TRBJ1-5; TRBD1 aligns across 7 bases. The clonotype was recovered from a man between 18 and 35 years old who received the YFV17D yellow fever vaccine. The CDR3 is CASSPRQGTDQPQHF. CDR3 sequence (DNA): TGTGCCAGCTCACCACGACAGGGAACTGATCAGCCCCAGCATTTT.